Below, 4 T cell receptor beta chains from the same sample are listed, as sequenced in a study of cytotoxic CD8 clonotypes in ibrutinib-treated CLL. TCRdb's table, derived via immunoSEQ multiplex PCR, lists solely in-frame clones and lacks some. The top ten clones hold roughly 4.7% of a sample with 140,000 to 150,000 clones, 76% of them seen once. This material consisted of PBMCs, taken after 24 months of ibrutinib treatment. The receptors stem from a human donor with chronic lymphocytic leukemia.

The chain has TRBV2 and TRBJ2-5; D not certain. This CDR3 is built from 13 residues. Germline-derived CDR1 and CDR2 are SNHLY and FYNNEI. Trimming removed 5 bases at V and 2 bases at J, with 9 bases between. The CDR3 protein is CASSYRAQETQYF. The CDR3 nucleotides are TGTGCCAGCAGTTACCGGGCGCAAGAGACCCAGTACTTC.

In its sample, this clone was seen a few times. The chain uses TRBV28 and TRBJ1-1; unclear D gene. V gave up 5 bases and J gave up 3 bases, with 7 bases separating them. Germline V CDR1 and CDR2: MDHEN, SYDVKM. The CDR3 has 12 amino acids. The DNA of the CDR3 is TGTGCCAGCAGTGATCAGTACACTGAAGCTTTCTTT. Protein: CASSDQYTEAFF.

The chain links TRBV5-1 to TRBJ2-2; 8 bases are shared with TRBD1. With 0 bases clipped from V and 2 bases from J, the junction kept 9 bases outside the gene matches. Germline loops: CDR1 SGHRS, CDR2 YFSETQ. This CDR3 region has 18 residues. This CDR3 is CASSLGPQGASNTGELFF. Here the CDR3 DNA reads TGCGCCAGCAGCTTGGGACCGCAGGGGGCGAGTAACACCGGGGAGCTGTTTTTT. Filled out from reference TRBV5-1 and TRBJ2-2, the complete variable domain reads KAGVTQTPRYLIKTRGQQVTLSCSPISGHRSVSWYQQTPGQGLQFLFEYFSETQRNKGNFPGRFSGRQFSNSRSEMNVSTLELGDSALYLCASSLGPQGASNTGELFFGEGSRLTVL.

This clone was counted a few times. V gene TRBV10-3 combines with J gene TRBJ2-1, with TRBD2 matching 7 bases. V dropped 8 bases and J dropped 14; count of bases not matched to a gene: 15. The germline gives CDR1 ENHRY, CDR2 SYGVKD. The CDR3 is made up of 13 amino acids. CDR3 sequence (DNA): TGTGCCATCGGCGGACTAGTCCCCGATGTGGAGTTCTTC. Amino acid sequence: CAIGGLVPDVEFF.